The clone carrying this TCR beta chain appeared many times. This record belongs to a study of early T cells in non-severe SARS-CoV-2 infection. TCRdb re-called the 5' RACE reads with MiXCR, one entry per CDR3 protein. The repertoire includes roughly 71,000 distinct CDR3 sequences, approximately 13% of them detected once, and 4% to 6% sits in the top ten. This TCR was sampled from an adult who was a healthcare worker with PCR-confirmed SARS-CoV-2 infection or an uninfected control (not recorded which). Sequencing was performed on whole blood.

CDR3 coding DNA: TGTGCCAGCAGCTTCAAGACGGGACAGGGTGTACCCCTCCACTTT. It codes for CASSFKTGQGVPLHF. This chain links TRBV11-2 with TRBJ1-6, with 9 bases aligning to TRBD1. The CDR3 spans 15 residues. Trimming removed 3 bases from V and 12 bases from J; junction bases left unmatched: 9. The germline CDR1 and CDR2 sequences are SGHAT and FQNNGV.